This TCR beta chain was captured in a study of CD8 T cells in Susac syndrome. The V and J ends lost 6 bases and 0 bases, in that order; junction bases with no gene match: 6. Germline V gene sequence: CDR1 SNHLY, CDR2 FYNNEI. The CDR3 is 17 residues long. The RNA input was about 0.5 to 1 ug, and it was reverse transcribed with random hexamers. TCR beta CDR3 was amplified by immunoSEQ covering 54 Vbeta and 13 Jbeta. TCRdb passed the immunoSEQ multiplex PCR reads through MiXCR, listing each CDR3 protein once. The top ten clones hold more than 0.15% of a sample with about 300,000 distinct CDR3 sequences, 70% to 90% of them seen once. Peripheral blood CD8+ and CD4+ T cells were profiled by TCR beta sequencing. The multiple sclerosis controls were treatment-naive patients affected by stable or active relapsing-remitting disease. Negative isolation was used for CD8+ and CD4+ T cells, and FACS enrichment was applied to TEMRA cells.

The sequencing input was CD8+ T cells from PBMCs. This receptor was obtained from a human donor with multiple sclerosis. This sequence joins TRBV2 and TRBJ2-3, with TRBD2 matching over 13 bases. The CDR3 region has the DNA TGTGCCAGCAGCGCAGGACTAGCGGGGGAGAGCACAGATACGCAGTATTTT. Translated, it gives CASSAGLAGESTDTQYF.